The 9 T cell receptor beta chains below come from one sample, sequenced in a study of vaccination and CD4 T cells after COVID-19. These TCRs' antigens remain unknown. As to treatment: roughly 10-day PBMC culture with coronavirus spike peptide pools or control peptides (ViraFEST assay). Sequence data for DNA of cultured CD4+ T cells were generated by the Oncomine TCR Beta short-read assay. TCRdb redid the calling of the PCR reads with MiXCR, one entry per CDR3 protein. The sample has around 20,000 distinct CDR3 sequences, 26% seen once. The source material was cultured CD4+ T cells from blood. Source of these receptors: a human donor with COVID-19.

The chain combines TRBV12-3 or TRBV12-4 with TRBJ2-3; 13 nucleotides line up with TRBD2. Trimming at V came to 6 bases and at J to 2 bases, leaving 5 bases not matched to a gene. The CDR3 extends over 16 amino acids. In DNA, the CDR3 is TGTGCCAGCAGCAGACTAGCGGGGGGTTCCACAGATACGCAGTATTTT. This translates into CASSRLAGGSTDTQYF.

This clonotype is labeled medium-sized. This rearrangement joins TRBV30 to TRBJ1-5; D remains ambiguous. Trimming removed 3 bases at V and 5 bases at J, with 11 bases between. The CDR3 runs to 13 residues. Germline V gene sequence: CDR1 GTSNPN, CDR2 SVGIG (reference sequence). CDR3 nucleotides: TGTGCCTGGAGCTCCCGAGTGGATCAGCCCCAGCATTTT. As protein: CAWSSRVDQPQHF.

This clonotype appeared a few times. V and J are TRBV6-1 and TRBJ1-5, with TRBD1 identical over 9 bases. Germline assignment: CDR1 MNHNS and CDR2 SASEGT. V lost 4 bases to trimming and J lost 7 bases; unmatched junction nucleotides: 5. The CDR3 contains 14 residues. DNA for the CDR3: TGTGCCAGCAGTGGGACAGGGGCGGAGCAGCCCCAGCATTTT. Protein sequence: CASSGTGAEQPQHF.

The CDR3 coding sequence is TGTGCCAGCTCCCGAACAGGGTCCTACGAGCAGTACTTC. Its translation: CASSRTGSYEQYF. The gene calls are TRBV7-9 and TRBJ2-7; the D gene is possibly TRBD1 (6 bases). Between the trimmed V and J ends, which lost 8 bases and 1 base, there was a span of 12 bases. The CDR3 runs 13 residues. The germline V gene has CDR1 SEHNR and CDR2 FQNEAQ (reference sequence).

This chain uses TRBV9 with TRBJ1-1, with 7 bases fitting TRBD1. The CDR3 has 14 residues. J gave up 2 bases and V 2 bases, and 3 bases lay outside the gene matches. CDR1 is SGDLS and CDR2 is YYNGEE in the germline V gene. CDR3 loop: CASSVGTANTEAFF. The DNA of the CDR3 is TGTGCCAGCAGCGTTGGGACAGCCAACACTGAAGCTTTCTTT.

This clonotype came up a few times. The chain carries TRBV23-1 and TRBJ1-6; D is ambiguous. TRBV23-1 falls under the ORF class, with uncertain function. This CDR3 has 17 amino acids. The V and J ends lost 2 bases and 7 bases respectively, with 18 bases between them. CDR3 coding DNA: TGCGCCAGCAGTCAACGGTCCCTTAGGTCCCGAAATTCACCCCTCCACTTT. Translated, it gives CASSQRSLRSRNSPLHF.

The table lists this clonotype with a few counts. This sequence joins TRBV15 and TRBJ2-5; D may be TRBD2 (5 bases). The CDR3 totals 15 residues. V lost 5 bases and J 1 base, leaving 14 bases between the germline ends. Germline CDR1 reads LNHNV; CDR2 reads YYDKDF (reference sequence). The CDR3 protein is CATSDAGRGQETQYF. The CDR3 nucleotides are TGTGCCACCAGCGATGCTGGACGGGGCCAAGAGACCCAGTACTTC.

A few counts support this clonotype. The CDR3 DNA follows: TGCGCCAGCAGCTCAGACTACGAGCAGTACTTC. Its protein product is CASSSDYEQYF. V usage is TRBV5-1 and J usage is TRBJ2-7, with no clear D. The germline CDR1 and CDR2 sequences are SGHRS and YFSETQ. The V gene lost 3 bases and the J gene lost 3 bases, with 4 bases spanning the gap. The CDR3 consists of 11 residues.

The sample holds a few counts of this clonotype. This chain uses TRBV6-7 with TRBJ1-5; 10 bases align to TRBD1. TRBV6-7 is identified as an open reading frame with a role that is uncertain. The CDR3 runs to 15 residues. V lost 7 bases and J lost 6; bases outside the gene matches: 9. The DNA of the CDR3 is TGTGCCAGCACCCCTTGGGACAGGGGATTTCAGCCCCAGCATTTT. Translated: CASTPWDRGFQPQHF.